Below, 27 T cell receptor beta chains from the same sample are listed, as sequenced in a study of cytomegalovirus exposure and HLA in healthy donors. PCR used 60 Vbeta primers and 13 Jbeta primers. Clones were read by immunoSEQ multiplex PCR, and TCRdb kept only the in-frame ones, dropping some. Of roughly 87,000 clones in the sample, around 79% were seen once. Sequencing was done on a sample of PBMCs. The receptors derive from a woman aged 40 to 55 in good health and CMV-seropositive.

Comment on this clone: The final CDR3 position lacks the conserved phenylalanine or tryptophan, pointing to a likely read error. The chain is built from TRBV19 and TRBJ1-1; no firm D call. Germline assignment: CDR1 LNHDA and CDR2 SQIVND (reference sequence). V was shortened by 3 bases and J by 0 bases, with 14 bases between the two germline ends. The CDR3 consists of 16 residues. The CDR3 DNA reads TGTGCCAGTAGTATGCTCCCAACTAGGATGAACACTGAAGCTTTCGTT. Its translation is CASSMLPTRMNTEAFV.

The gene calls are TRBV29-1 and TRBJ2-3; D unresolved. Germline V lookup: CDR1 SQVTM, CDR2 ANQGSEA. This CDR3 is built from 12 residues. V lost 4 bases and J 2 bases, leaving 7 bases between the germline ends. Here the CDR3 DNA reads TGCAGCGTTGTCAGGTCCACAGATACGCAGTATTTT. Its protein is CSVVRSTDTQYF.

This chain connects TRBV6-5 to TRBJ1-5; no definite D call. Germline V CDR1 and CDR2: MNHEY, SVGAGI. CDR3 size: 11 residues. V lost 8 bases and J 9 bases, leaving 11 bases between the germline ends. The CDR3 loop is CASGPRGPQHF. The CDR3 coding sequence is TGTGCCAGCGGCCCCCGAGGGCCCCAGCATTTT.

CDR3 region: CASSSGQPNQPQHF. The CDR3 DNA sequence: TGTGCCAGCAGCTCGGGACAGCCCAATCAGCCCCAGCATTTT. The rearrangement links TRBV7-9 to TRBJ1-5; 7 bases agree with TRBD1. Germline V gene data show CDR1 as SEHNR and CDR2 as FQNEAQ (reference sequence). V lost 4 bases, J lost 3 bases, and 3 bases stayed unmatched. The CDR3 spans 14 residues.

The gene calls are TRBV5-6 and TRBJ1-2; TRBD1 is a possible D gene (6 bases). The V gene's germline CDR1 is SGHDT and CDR2 YYEEEE. Trimming pared 4 bases from V and 1 base from J, leaving 20 bases between. The CDR3 covers 17 residues. The CDR3 reads CASSDNSGHRFNYGYTF. CDR3 nucleotides: TGTGCCAGCAGCGACAACTCGGGACACCGTTTTAACTATGGCTACACCTTC. The full variable domain, completed using reference TRBV5-6 and TRBJ1-2, is DAGVTQSPTHLIKTRGQQVTLRCSPKSGHDTVSWYQQALGQGPQFIFQYYEEEERQRGNFPDRFSGHQFPNYSSELNVNALLLGDSALYLCASSDNSGHRFNYGYTFGSGTRLTVV.

CDR3 region: CASSIPSGGTTDTQYF. DNA of the CDR3: TGCGCCAGCAGCATTCCTAGCGGGGGCACCACAGATACGCAGTATTTT. V is TRBV5-1 and J is TRBJ2-3; 10 positions match TRBD2. Unmatched junction bases numbered 7, after V lost 4 bases and J lost 2 bases. This CDR3 contains 16 residues. Germline loops: CDR1 SGHRS, CDR2 YFSETQ. Supplemented by reference TRBV5-1 and TRBJ2-3, the full variable domain reads KAGVTQTPRYLIKTRGQQVTLSCSPISGHRSVSWYQQTPGQGLQFLFEYFSETQRNKGNFPGRFSGRQFSNSRSEMNVSTLELGDSALYLCASSIPSGGTTDTQYFGPGTRLTVL.

The gene calls are TRBV21-1 and TRBJ2-3; TRBD2, the table's D call, lacks a check against the DNA. TRBV21-1 is tagged as a pseudogene. CDR3 size: 17 residues. The CDR3 sequence: CASSKVASRALAPTQYF. CDR3 DNA sequence: TGTGCCAGCAGCAAAGTCGCTAGCCGGGCTCTAGCCCCTACGCAGTATTTT.

The chain joins TRBV29-1 to TRBJ2-5, with 8 bases that match TRBD1. The J call may be mistaken, given a closer DNA end match to TRBJ2-7. This CDR3 is 12 amino acids long. Germline V gene lookup returns CDR1 SQVTM and CDR2 ANQGSEA. CDR3: CSVVQGAYEQYF. Written as DNA, the CDR3 is TGCAGCGTTGTACAGGGGGCCTACGAGCAGTACTTC.

The chain carries TRBV14 and TRBJ1-2; TRBD1 matches at 7 bases. CDR1 and CDR2 from the germline V gene are SGHDN and FVKESK. The length of the CDR3 is 12 residues. Germline trimming cut 4 bases from V and 6 bases from J; bases unmatched to any gene: 2. Here the CDR3 DNA reads TGTGCCAGCAGCCCGACAGGGAATGGCTACACCTTC. Its translation: CASSPTGNGYTF.

The chain is built from TRBV5-6 and TRBJ1-2; D gene uncertain. Germline lookup yields CDR1 SGHDT and CDR2 YYEEEE. CDR3 size: 14 residues. V gave up 3 bases and J gave up 5 bases, with 14 bases separating them. The CDR3 sequence: CASSSGRVNYGYTF. In DNA, the CDR3 is TGTGCCAGCAGCTCCGGTCGGGTCAATTATGGCTACACCTTC. The complete variable domain, with remaining parts taken from reference TRBV5-6 and TRBJ1-2, reads DAGVTQSPTHLIKTRGQQVTLRCSPKSGHDTVSWYQQALGQGPQFIFQYYEEEERQRGNFPDRFSGHQFPNYSSELNVNALLLGDSALYLCASSSGRVNYGYTFGSGTRLTVV.

The CDR3 region is CASSPGGGVQETQYF. CDR3 coding DNA: TGTGCCAGCAGCCCAGGAGGGGGCGTCCAAGAGACCCAGTACTTC. V usage is TRBV7-6 and J usage is TRBJ2-5, with a tentative D call TRBD1 (7 bases). The germline V gene encodes CDR1 SGHVS and CDR2 FNYEAQ. The V end lost 5 bases, the J end lost 1 base, and 14 bases lay between the germline ends. The CDR3 length is 15 residues.

This clone was seen just once. The CDR3 sequence is CSVASGTVNEKLFF. CDR3 DNA sequence: TGCAGCGTTGCATCCGGGACAGTTAATGAAAAACTGTTTTTT. V gene TRBV29-1 combines with J gene TRBJ1-4; TRBD1 agrees at 7 bases. V lost 4 bases, J lost 4 bases, and 6 bases stayed unmatched. The CDR3 has 14 residues. Per the germline V gene, CDR1 is SQVTM and CDR2 is ANQGSEA.

The CDR3 protein is CSVGLAGEGNEQFF. CDR3 nucleotides: TGCAGCGTAGGACTAGCGGGAGAGGGCAATGAGCAGTTCTTC. V usage is TRBV29-1 and J usage is TRBJ2-1, with 13 bases that match TRBD2. Unmatched junction bases numbered 5, after V lost 6 bases and J lost 6 bases. This CDR3 is 14 amino acids long. CDR1 SQVTM and CDR2 ANQGSEA come from the germline V gene.

The V call is TRBV19, the J call TRBJ2-3; the match to TRBD2 covers 8 bases. The V gene end was trimmed by 7 bases and the J gene end by 0 bases; junction bases not matched to a gene: 6. The CDR3 is 15 amino acids. Per germline, CDR1 LNHDA and CDR2 SQIVND (reference sequence). The CDR3 DNA reads TGTGCCAGTACTCGGGGGGGCGGCAGCACAGATACGCAGTATTTT. It translates to CASTRGGGSTDTQYF.

The V call is TRBV7-8, the J call TRBJ1-2; no firm D call. Germline V gene data show CDR1 as SGHVS and CDR2 as FQNEAQ. V lost 2 bases, J lost 8 bases, and 12 bases lay in between. This CDR3 is built from 13 residues. The CDR3: CASSLISVGGYTF. CDR3 DNA sequence: TGTGCCAGCAGCTTAATCTCAGTGGGCGGCTACACCTTC.

The J gene is TRBJ2-7, the V gene TRBV5-4; 7 bases are shared with TRBD1. V shed 4 bases, J shed 0 bases, and the junction held 4 bases outside the gene matches. From germline, CDR1 is SGHNT and CDR2 YYREEE (reference sequence). The CDR3 sequence is 14 residues long. The CDR3 loop reads CASSRDSSSYEQYF. In nucleotides, the CDR3 is TGTGCCAGCAGCCGGGACAGCAGCTCCTACGAGCAGTACTTC.

This rearrangement joins TRBV21-1 to TRBJ2-5; the DNA was not used to check the table's D call, TRBD2. TRBV21-1 is a pseudogene segment. The CDR3 is 11 amino acids. CDR3: CASSAQETQYF. DNA of the CDR3: TGTGCCAGCAGCGCGCAAGAGACCCAGTACTTC.

The chain carries TRBV18 and TRBJ2-3, with 8 bases matching TRBD2. This CDR3 region has 15 residues. Germline V gives CDR1 KGHSH, CDR2 LQKENI. V shed 2 bases, J shed 0 bases, and the junction held 1 base outside the gene matches. The CDR3 region has the DNA TGTGCCAGCTCACCAACTAGCGGCAGCACAGATACGCAGTATTTT. Translated, it gives CASSPTSGSTDTQYF.

The V call is TRBV5-6, the J call TRBJ2-7; D is unresolved. The V gene lost 2 bases and the J gene lost 4 bases, with 7 bases spanning the gap. Germline lookup yields CDR1 SGHDT and CDR2 YYEEEE. This CDR3 has 12 amino acids. Written as DNA, the CDR3 is TGTGCCAGCAGCTTTGGCACGTACGAGCAGTACTTC. Protein: CASSFGTYEQYF.

The rearrangement links TRBV29-1 to TRBJ1-4, with D uncertain. Trimming pared 4 bases from V and 8 bases from J, leaving 17 bases between. The germline V gene has CDR1 SQVTM and CDR2 ANQGSEA. The length of the CDR3 is 14 residues. The CDR3 protein is CSVGLEGAKEKLFF. The CDR3 DNA follows: TGCAGCGTTGGGCTGGAGGGCGCGAAGGAAAAACTGTTTTTT.

This clone was seen a few times. V usage is TRBV6-1 and J usage is TRBJ1-5, with TRBD1 matching 7 bases. The CDR3 loop spans 15 amino acids. Germline CDR1 is MNHNS and CDR2 is SASEGT. V was clipped by 6 bases and J by 2 bases; unmatched bases: 7. The CDR3 sequence: CASRLTGSGNQPQHF. In DNA, the CDR3 is TGTGCCAGCAGGCTGACAGGGTCGGGCAATCAGCCCCAGCATTTT.

The CDR3 is CASSQGTYEQYF. Written as DNA, the CDR3 is TGTGCCAGCAGCCAGGGGACCTACGAGCAGTACTTC. The V call is TRBV5-4, the J call TRBJ2-7; tentatively, D is TRBD1 (6 bases). Germline V gene lookup returns CDR1 SGHNT and CDR2 YYREEE (reference sequence). CDR3 size: 12 residues. Trimming took 4 bases from V and 2 from J, leaving 7 bases between them.

The genes are TRBV11-3 and TRBJ2-5; D not resolved. The V end lost 2 bases, the J end lost 5 bases, and 9 bases lay between the germline ends. The CDR3 contains 13 residues. Germline V gives CDR1 SGHNT, CDR2 YENEEA. CDR3 amino acids: CASSLYSRETQYF. The CDR3 DNA reads as TGTGCCAGCAGCTTATACAGCAGGGAGACCCAGTACTTC. Drawing the rest from reference TRBV11-3 and TRBJ2-5, the complete variable domain is EAGVVQSPRYKIIEKKQPVAFWCNPISGHNTLYWYLQNLGQGPELLIRYENEEAVDDSQLPKDRFSAERLKGVDSTLKIQPAELGDSAVYLCASSLYSRETQYFGPGTRLLVL.

This clone was detected only a few times. The chain recombines TRBV21-1 with TRBJ1-6; the table's D call, TRBD1, has no DNA check behind it. TRBV21-1 is marked as a pseudogene. The CDR3 sequence is 19 residues long. This CDR3 reads CASSNVRDRASSYNSPLHF. In DNA form, the CDR3 reads TGTGCCAGCAGCAACGTCAGAGACAGGGCGAGCTCCTATAATTCACCCCTCCACTTT.

The chain carries TRBV6-5 and TRBJ2-5; 12 bases are a match to TRBD2. V lost 2 bases and J lost 4; bases outside the gene matches: 2. Germline-derived CDR1 and CDR2 are MNHEY and SVGAGI. This CDR3 has 15 amino acids. The chain's CDR3 is CASSYAGLAGETQYF. DNA for the CDR3: TGTGCCAGCAGTTACGCGGGACTAGCGGGAGAGACCCAGTACTTC.

V and J are TRBV27 and TRBJ2-7; 11 nucleotides agree with TRBD2. The germline V gene has CDR1 MNHEY and CDR2 SMNVEV (reference sequence). The CDR3 sequence is 16 residues long. The V and J ends lost 5 bases and 2 bases, in that order; junction bases with no gene match: 8. Written as DNA, the CDR3 is TGTGCCAGCAGTCCTCTAGCGGGGGGAACGCCCTACGAGCAGTACTTC. Protein product: CASSPLAGGTPYEQYF.

This chain joins TRBV6-1 and TRBJ1-1; D uncertain. CDR1 and CDR2 (germline): MNHNS, SASEGT. With 0 bases removed from V and 0 bases from J, the gap between germline ends came to 5 bases. The CDR3 covers 14 residues. The CDR3 bases are TGTGCCAGCAGTGAAGCCAACATGAACACTGAAGCTTTCTTT. Translating gives CASSEANMNTEAFF.